Below, 7 T cell receptor beta chains from the same sample are listed, as sequenced in a study of blood T cell repertoires in COVID-19. Only in-frame clones appear in the TCRdb table, and some are missing; sequencing was by immunoSEQ multiplex PCR. The sample holds some 150,000 clones; 83% are singletons and the top ten take 9% to 14%. Sequencing was done on a sample of peripheral blood. These receptors were collected from a woman aged 55-70 years with COVID-19, enrolled during active disease.

This clone was seen a single time. This chain joins TRBV5-1 and TRBJ2-1; 13 bases are shared with TRBD2. CDR1 is SGHRS, CDR2 YFSETQ, per germline. The CDR3 is 20 amino acids. The V segment lost 1 base and the J segment 0 bases; nucleotides outside the gene matches: 10. In DNA, the CDR3 is TGCGCCAGCAGCTTGCGTTTGACTAGCGGGAGGCGGAGCTCCTACAATGAGCAGTTCTTC. Translated: CASSLRLTSGRRSSYNEQFF. Together with reference TRBV5-1 and TRBJ2-1, the CDR3 gives the full variable domain: KAGVTQTPRYLIKTRGQQVTLSCSPISGHRSVSWYQQTPGQGLQFLFEYFSETQRNKGNFPGRFSGRQFSNSRSEMNVSTLELGDSALYLCASSLRLTSGRRSSYNEQFFGPGTRLTVL.

Points on this clone: The sample has other DNA sequences that encode this CDR3 too. The gene calls are TRBV7-9 and TRBJ1-4; D possibly corresponds to TRBD1 (5 bases). Trimming removed 2 bases from V and 4 bases from J, with 8 bases in between. CDR1 is SEHNR and CDR2 is FQNEAQ in the germline V gene (reference sequence). The CDR3 covers 14 residues. CDR3 sequence (DNA): TGTGCCAGCAGCTTACAGGGCGGTAATGAAAAACTGTTTTTT. Residues: CASSLQGGNEKLFF.

V and J are TRBV19 and TRBJ1-1, with D perhaps matching TRBD1 (6 bases). This CDR3 spans 17 amino acids. Per germline, CDR1 LNHDA and CDR2 SQIVND (reference sequence). V lost 7 bases to trimming and J lost 5 bases, with 26 bases between them. CDR3 protein: CASISRGGNSVETEAFF. CDR3 in DNA: TGTGCCAGTATCAGTAGGGGGGGGAACTCGGTCGAGACTGAAGCTTTCTTT.

J is TRBJ2-1 and V is TRBV24-1; 10 nucleotides agree with TRBD1. Looked up from germline, CDR1 is KGHDR and CDR2 is SFDVKD. Germline trimming cut 4 bases from V and 6 bases from J; bases unmatched to any gene: 5. The CDR3 has 15 amino acids. Here the CDR3 reads CATSETGTGANEQFF. CDR3 bases: TGTGCCACCAGTGAGACCGGGACAGGGGCCAATGAGCAGTTCTTC.

The chain has TRBV7-3 and TRBJ2-2; the match to TRBD2 covers 9 bases. The CDR3 sequence is 17 residues long. The V segment lost 5 bases and the J segment 5 bases; nucleotides outside the gene matches: 12. From germline, CDR1 is SGHTA and CDR2 FQGTGA. Here the CDR3 DNA reads TGTGCCAGCAGCGCCAAGGTTTTAGCGGGAGCGACCGGGGAGCTGTTTTTT. This codes for CASSAKVLAGATGELFF. The whole variable domain, filled in from reference TRBV7-3 and TRBJ2-2, reads GAGVSQTPSNKVTEKGKYVELRCDPISGHTALYWYRQSLGQGPEFLIYFQGTGAADDSGLPNDRFFAVRPEGSVSTLKIQRTERGDSAVYLCASSAKVLAGATGELFFGEGSRLTVL.

The chain joins TRBV6-6 to TRBJ2-5; TRBD2 matches 12 bases. Germline CDR1 MNHNY, CDR2 SVGAGI (reference sequence). The CDR3 is 19 residues long. Trimming cost V 5 bases and J 5 bases; bases outside gene matches: 18. The CDR3 DNA sequence: TGTGCCAGCAGTCACGCTAGCGGGAGGGCCCGAGGGAGAGGGGAGACCCAGTACTTC. Translated: CASSHASGRARGRGETQYF.

This clone was picked up one time. This chain uses TRBV5-6 with TRBJ1-2; 7 bases align to TRBD1. The CDR3 covers 15 residues. From germline, CDR1 is SGHDT and CDR2 YYEEEE. J lost 1 base, V lost 4 bases, and 7 bases had no gene match. The CDR3 nucleotides read TGTGCCAGCAGCCCTACAGGGGCCCTTAACTATGGCTACACCTTC. Translated: CASSPTGALNYGYTF.